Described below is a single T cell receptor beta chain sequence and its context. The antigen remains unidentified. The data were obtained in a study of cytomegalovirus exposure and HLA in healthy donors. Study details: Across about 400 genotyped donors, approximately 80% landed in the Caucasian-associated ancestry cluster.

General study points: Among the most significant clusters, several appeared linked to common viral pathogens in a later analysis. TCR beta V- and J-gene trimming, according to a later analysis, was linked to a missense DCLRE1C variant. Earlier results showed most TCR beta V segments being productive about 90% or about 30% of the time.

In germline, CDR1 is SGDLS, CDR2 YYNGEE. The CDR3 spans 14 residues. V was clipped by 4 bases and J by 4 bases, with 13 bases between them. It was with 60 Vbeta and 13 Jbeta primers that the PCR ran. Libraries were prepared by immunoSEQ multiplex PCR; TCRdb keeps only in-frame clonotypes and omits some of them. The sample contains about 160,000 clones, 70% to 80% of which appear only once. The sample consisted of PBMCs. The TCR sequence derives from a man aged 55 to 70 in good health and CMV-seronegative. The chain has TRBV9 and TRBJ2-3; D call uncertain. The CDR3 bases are TGTGCCAGCAGCCCCCCCGTGGTAGCAGATACGCAGTATTTT. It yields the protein CASSPPVVADTQYF.